A single sample gave rise to the 24 T cell receptor beta chains below, sequenced in a study of blood T cell repertoires in COVID-19. The data were produced by immunoSEQ multiplex PCR, yet TCRdb's version contains in-frame clones alone and is incomplete. Altogether approximately 200,000 clones are present, more than 80% being singletons, with the ten largest covering over 1%. The sequencing sample was made of PBMCs or T cells enriched from blood (not recorded which). These receptors were obtained from a man aged 25-45 years who had recovered from COVID-19.

The chain has TRBV19 and TRBJ2-2; TRBD1 is a possible D gene (6 bases). Germline CDR1 reads LNHDA; CDR2 reads SQIVND (reference sequence). This CDR3 spans 13 amino acids. Trimming cost V 6 bases and J 6 bases, with 11 bases left between them. The CDR3 coding sequence is TGTGCCAGTAGAACAGGGTGGGCCGGGGAGCTGTTTTTT. It is translated as CASRTGWAGELFF.

The rearrangement uses TRBV21-1 and TRBJ2-3; TRBD2, the table's D call, was not compared with the DNA. TRBV21-1 is a documented pseudogene. This CDR3 spans 16 amino acids. CDR3 sequence (DNA): TGTGCCAGCAGCAAAGCCCCTTTAGAGGACACAGATACGCAGTATTTT. It encodes CASSKAPLEDTDTQYF.

This clone was seen only a few times. The V call is TRBV28, the J call TRBJ2-1; TRBD2 aligns across 8 bases. The CDR3 has 16 amino acids. V shed 2 bases, J shed 6 bases, and the junction held 9 bases outside the gene matches. CDR1 is MDHEN, CDR2 SYDVKM, per germline. The CDR3 is CASSLRAGASPNEQFF. CDR3 sequence (DNA): TGTGCCAGCAGTTTAAGAGCGGGGGCTAGCCCCAATGAGCAGTTCTTC.

V gene TRBV10-3 combines with J gene TRBJ2-5; 16 positions agree with TRBD2. The length of the CDR3 is 16 residues. The ends lost 8 bases at V and 5 bases at J; junction bases unmatched: 8. CDR1 and CDR2 (germline): ENHRY, SYGVKD. This CDR3 is CAIGGTSGGAGETQYF. The CDR3 nucleotides read TGTGCCATCGGTGGGACTAGCGGGGGGGCCGGGGAGACCCAGTACTTC.

CDR3 bases: TGTGCCAGCAGTCCAGGGGTACCGGGACAGCTCCGACCATACTATGGCTACACCTTC. Its protein product is CASSPGVPGQLRPYYGYTF. V usage is TRBV27 and J usage is TRBJ1-2; 7 bases are a match to TRBD1. The CDR3 runs 19 residues. The germline V gene encodes CDR1 MNHEY and CDR2 SMNVEV (reference sequence). Trimming cost V 5 bases and J 3 bases; bases outside gene matches: 21.

This clone was seen more than once but under ten times. The CDR3 loop is CASRPPGAGNTIYF. The CDR3 nucleotides are TGTGCCAGCAGACCACCGGGAGCCGGAAACACCATATATTTT. V usage is TRBV28 and J usage is TRBJ1-3; no reliable D call. Germline V gene lookup returns CDR1 MDHEN and CDR2 SYDVKM. Trimming took 6 bases from V and 4 from J, leaving 13 bases between them. The length of the CDR3 is 14 residues.

CDR3 in DNA: TGCGCCAGCAGCCAAGCCCTATGGGACTCACGAGAAGAGACCCAGTACTTC. Its translation is CASSQALWDSREETQYF. V and J are TRBV4-3 and TRBJ2-5; D possibly corresponds to TRBD2 (6 bases). V was pared by 1 base and J by 3 bases, with 18 bases between. The CDR3 covers 17 residues. The V gene's germline CDR1 is LGHNA and CDR2 YSLEER.

This clone was recorded once. The gene calls are TRBV6-2 or TRBV6-3 and TRBJ2-7; tentatively, D is TRBD2 (5 bases). The CDR3 contains 16 residues. Trimming took off 2 bases at V and 5 bases at J, with 19 bases between the two ends. The germline gives CDR1 MNHEY, CDR2 SVGEGT. The CDR3 sequence is CASSYGSSGAYHEQYF. The DNA for the CDR3 is TGTGCCAGCAGTTACGGATCCAGCGGTGCCTACCACGAGCAGTACTTC.

The chain carries TRBV12-3 or TRBV12-4 and TRBJ1-1, with D hard to call. Trimming took 3 bases from V and 7 from J, leaving 9 bases between them. The CDR3 consists of 12 residues. CDR3: CASSFEQIEAFF. The DNA for the CDR3 is TGTGCCAGCAGTTTTGAACAGATTGAAGCTTTCTTT.

The chain employs TRBV7-9 and TRBJ1-2; 8 bases are shared with TRBD1. Germline V lookup: CDR1 SEHNR, CDR2 FQNEAQ (reference sequence). V lost 5 bases and J lost 3; bases outside the gene matches: 8. The CDR3 sequence is 15 residues long. The CDR3 reads CASSNDRGADYGYTF. The DNA for the CDR3 is TGTGCCAGCAGCAACGACAGGGGCGCAGACTATGGCTACACCTTC.

The J gene is TRBJ1-5, the V gene TRBV4-1, with 9 bases aligning to TRBD1. Per germline, CDR1 MGHRA and CDR2 YSYEKL. Trimming took 1 base from V and 7 from J; bases not matched to a gene: 8. The CDR3 has 16 residues. The CDR3 sequence: CASSQGPGTGRQPQHF. The CDR3 DNA sequence: TGCGCCAGCAGCCAAGGCCCTGGGACAGGGCGACAGCCCCAGCATTTT.

This sequence joins TRBV30 and TRBJ2-3; D may be TRBD2 (6 bases). From germline, CDR1 is GTSNPN and CDR2 SVGIG (reference sequence). CDR3 length: 14 amino acids. Trimming removed 3 bases from V and 5 bases from J, with 15 bases in between. CDR3 sequence: CAWRAGFTLDTQYF. CDR3 DNA: TGTGCCTGGAGGGCGGGATTCACCTTAGATACGCAGTATTTT.

This clone occurred once. This rearrangement joins TRBV7-2 to TRBJ2-3; 11 nucleotides line up with TRBD2. Per the germline V gene, CDR1 is SGHTA and CDR2 is FQGNSA. This CDR3 has 15 amino acids. Germline trimming cut 6 bases from V and 1 base from J; bases unmatched to any gene: 3. The CDR3 loop is CASRRTSGRTDTQYF. CDR3 bases: TGTGCCAGCAGAAGGACTAGCGGGCGCACAGATACGCAGTATTTT. The full variable domain, in which reference TRBV7-2 and TRBJ2-3 provide the parts outside the CDR3, is GAGVSQSPSNKVTEKGKDVELRCDPISGHTALYWYRQSLGQGLEFLIYFQGNSAPDKSGLPSDRFSAERTGGSVSTLTIQRTQQEDSAVYLCASRRTSGRTDTQYFGPGTRLTVL.

This clone was picked up one time. The chain's CDR3 is CASSQEINGLAGGKLSTDTQYF. CDR3 DNA sequence: TGCGCCAGCAGCCAAGAGATAAATGGGCTAGCGGGAGGAAAGTTGAGCACAGATACGCAGTATTTT. The J gene is TRBJ2-3, the V gene TRBV4-3; 11 nucleotides agree with TRBD2. Germline loops: CDR1 LGHNA, CDR2 YSLEER. This CDR3 comprises 22 residues. Unmatched junction bases numbered 17, after V lost 0 bases and J lost 0 bases.

The chain couples TRBV10-3 to TRBJ1-1, with 8 bases lining up with TRBD1. Germline trimming cut 4 bases from V and 1 base from J; bases unmatched to any gene: 8. The germline V gene encodes CDR1 ENHRY and CDR2 SYGVKD. The CDR3 runs 16 residues. CDR3 protein: CAISGTGKGSNTEAFF. The CDR3 region has the DNA TGTGCCATCAGTGGGACAGGGAAAGGGTCGAACACTGAAGCTTTCTTT.

The genes are TRBV10-1 and TRBJ2-1, with D perhaps matching TRBD2 (6 bases). The CDR3 sequence is 13 residues long. Germline CDR1 reads WNHNN; CDR2 reads SYGVQD (reference sequence). V shed 7 bases and J shed 3 bases, with 10 bases lying between them. As DNA, the CDR3 is TGCGCCAGCAACGGGGGAAACTACAATGAGCAGTTCTTC. Translating gives CASNGGNYNEQFF.

J is TRBJ2-3 and V is TRBV11-2; 7 nucleotides agree with TRBD2. Per germline, CDR1 SGHAT and CDR2 FQNNGV. V dropped 5 bases and J dropped 0; count of bases not matched to a gene: 8. The CDR3 has 16 amino acids. CDR3 amino acids: CASSPTSDTSTDTQYF. The CDR3 DNA is TGTGCCAGCAGCCCAACTAGCGATACTAGCACAGATACGCAGTATTTT.

The V and J genes are TRBV3-1 (or the pseudogene TRBV3-2) and TRBJ1-6, with a tentative D call TRBD1 (6 bases). Per the germline V gene, CDR1 is LGHDT and CDR2 is YNNKEL (reference sequence). Trimming removed 6 bases at V and 0 bases at J, with 27 bases between. The CDR3 loop spans 21 amino acids. This CDR3 is CASRIKGNRRTVSSYNSPLHF. CDR3 sequence (DNA): TGTGCCAGCAGAATCAAGGGGAACCGTAGGACAGTGAGCTCCTATAATTCACCCCTCCACTTT.

This sequence joins TRBV11-2 and TRBJ2-5; 9 positions agree with TRBD1. Germline V gene sequence: CDR1 SGHAT, CDR2 FQNNGV. The V gene end was trimmed by 5 bases and the J gene end by 4 bases; junction bases not matched to a gene: 11. This CDR3 contains 16 residues. Here the CDR3 DNA reads TGTGCCAGCAGCCCGCGACAGGGGGTGGCTCCAGAGACCCAGTACTTC. Protein sequence: CASSPRQGVAPETQYF. Together with reference TRBV11-2 and TRBJ2-5, the CDR3 gives the full variable domain: EAGVAQSPRYKIIEKRQSVAFWCNPISGHATLYWYQQILGQGPKLLIQFQNNGVVDDSQLPKDRFSAERLKGVDSTLKIQPAKLEDSAVYLCASSPRQGVAPETQYFGPGTRLLVL.

The rearrangement joins TRBV5-4 to TRBJ2-4, with 12 nucleotides matching TRBD1. The CDR3 has 16 residues. The J segment lost 1 base and the V segment lost 4 bases, leaving 3 bases of the junction unmatched. CDR1 and CDR2 (germline): SGHNT, YYREEE (reference sequence). The CDR3 DNA sequence: TGTGCCAGCAGCCGGGACAGGGGGCTGGCCAAAAACATTCAGTACTTC. Its protein product is CASSRDRGLAKNIQYF.

V and J are TRBV3-1 (or the pseudogene TRBV3-2) and TRBJ2-7; 9 bases line up with TRBD2. J lost 6 bases, V lost 1 base, and 10 bases had no gene match. The V gene's germline CDR1 is LGHDT and CDR2 YNNKEL (reference sequence). The length of the CDR3 is 16 residues. The CDR3 region is CASSQGAGGRAVEQYF. The CDR3 DNA is TGTGCCAGCAGCCAAGGGGCCGGCGGGAGGGCCGTCGAGCAGTACTTC.

V and J are TRBV19 and TRBJ2-1, with 10 positions matching TRBD1. Trimming took 4 bases from V and 0 from J; bases not matched to a gene: 6. The CDR3 contains 17 residues. Germline assignment: CDR1 LNHDA and CDR2 SQIVND (reference sequence). The DNA of the CDR3 is TGTGCCAGTAGTAGGGGACAGGGGTGGAGCTCCTACAATGAGCAGTTCTTC. Its protein product is CASSRGQGWSSYNEQFF.

The V call is TRBV10-1, the J call TRBJ2-3; 7 nucleotides align to TRBD1. The CDR3 is 15 residues long. The trim removed 3 bases at V and 1 base at J, leaving 4 bases unmatched. Germline lookup yields CDR1 WNHNN and CDR2 SYGVQD (reference sequence). As DNA, the CDR3 is TGCGCCAGCAGTGAAGGCACAGGGGGCACAGATACGCAGTATTTT. It yields the protein CASSEGTGGTDTQYF.

This chain joins TRBV25-1 and TRBJ1-1; the D gene is possibly TRBD1 (6 bases). V was cut by 7 bases and J by 1 base, with 10 bases left in between. This CDR3 spans 13 amino acids. Germline values: CDR1 MGHDK, CDR2 SYGVNS. The CDR3 bases are TGTGCCAGCACCCAGGGGTGGAACACTGAAGCTTTCTTT. This encodes CASTQGWNTEAFF.